This TCR beta chain was captured by sequencing in a study of cytomegalovirus exposure and HLA in healthy donors. Study information: Within the Caucasian-associated ancestry cluster were roughly 82% of the approximately 370 genotyped donors.

Turning to this clone: Antigen specificity is unknown.

PCR involved 60 Vbeta and 13 Jbeta primers. The assay was immunoSEQ multiplex PCR, and TCRdb's table has in-frame clones only and misses some. The repertoire holds roughly 190,000 clones, with about 87% as singletons. Germline-derived CDR1 and CDR2 are KGHSH and LQKENI. This CDR3 region has 13 residues. The V gene lost 4 bases and the J gene lost 3 bases, with 9 bases spanning the gap. The study's findings and limits: Indistinguishability led to the exclusion of some V segments, TRBV6-2 and TRBV6-3 included. There were some public TCRs occurring in many donors, but most TCR sequences were rare. V- and J-gene trimming of TCR beta was linked (in a later analysis) to a missense DCLRE1C variant.

The chain has TRBV18 and TRBJ2-5, with D hard to call. The sequence came from a woman younger than 30 in good health and CMV-seronegative. The specimen sequenced was PBMCs. The CDR3 sequence: CASSLEIEETQYF. CDR3 sequence (DNA): TGTGCCAGCTCACTAGAGATAGAAGAGACCCAGTACTTC.